The subject of this entry is one T cell receptor beta chain. This clonotype was detected only a few times. Its target antigen remains unknown. Base qualities are missing; no much larger clone stands one base away. Explained via the paper, the time point label denotes: patch test 3, about 24 weeks after DPC sensitization. The treatment or condition label of this sample denotes: therapeutic diphenylcyclopropenone sensitization with weekly scalp DPC. At every patch-test visit, the blood draw took place before the patch test was put on. Eligible patients were aged 18 to 70, diagnosed with alopecia, deemed suitable for DPC therapy, and excluded if pregnant. Total RNA was isolated from unfractionated whole blood collected in Tempus Blood RNA tubes. This entry is derived from a study of human T cells and chemical hapten exposure (dated by TCRdb to the early 2020s). For the wider study: For sensitization, 2% DPC in acetone was applied to a roughly 2 cm by roughly 2 cm area of upper inner arm skin. Throughout the study period of about 22 weeks, patients also received therapeutic DPC doses to the scalp every week. Patch testing was performed on the upper back with Finn chambers containing 0.01% DPC, and the patch tests were scored after 6 days according to International Contact Dermatitis Research Group standards. Alopecia areata with under or over 50% scalp involvement, alopecia totalis and alopecia universalis were represented in the patient cohort, which was mostly female. Libraries were pooled for sequencing, and variation in per-sample TCR yields was attributed mainly to small differences in library volumes within the pool. In alopecia patients, the study followed how the peripheral blood TCR repertoire changed in vivo over primary and secondary sensitization to diphenylcyclopropenone (DPC), a hapten. Blood was sampled from patients pre-sensitization (week 0) and at 2, 6 and about 24 weeks after DPC sensitization. Under 30 alopecia patients gave blood for TCR sequencing at one to four time points (pre-sensitization, 2, 6 and 24 weeks).

Library prep was done by RACE. The run used a NextSeq 500. Library preparation attached unique molecular identifiers to individual cDNA molecules for quantitative, reproducible TCR counting. Both TCR alpha and TCR beta chains were sequenced from each blood RNA sample. For the original study's pipeline: The median number of TCRs per sample was over 85,000, ranging from roughly 23,224 to 700,000. V, J and CDR3 annotation of the TCR reads was performed with the Decombinator software suite. For PS versus PT1 abundance plots, all samples were subsampled to the same number of TCRs (28,000). Expanded TCRs were defined as absent before sensitization and observed at least eight times at the 2-week time point. The public reads were quality trimmed at Q25 with fastp and then assembled into clones with MiXCR by TCRdb, keeping productive beta chains. Duplicate CDR3 protein sequences are folded into a single record with the most common DNA and genes. What appears here as the V and J calls and clone size reflects TCRdb's work, not the paper's. The sample table lists about 190,000 distinct CDR3 sequences, under 30% of them with a count of one. 2.5% of the sample lies in the top ten.

Broad study findings and their caveats: Patch test score correlated positively with the number of PT1 expanded TCRs, reaching significance at thresholds 8, 16 and 32 but not at 4. All patients had alopecia, a presumed autoimmune disease, so their immune response might differ from that of healthy individuals. Compared with pre-sensitization or healthy control sets, expanded TCRs formed significantly more large CDR3 similarity clusters, which is consistent with antigen-driven responses. DPC sensitization did not change the number of TCRs with a frequency above 1 in 1000, and there was no evidence of changes in global repertoire structure. After repeated subsampling, changes were observed in the strength of the expansion versus patch-test correlation and in the threshold at which the correlation became significant.

Material: whole blood, obtained in connection with sensitization to the hapten diphenylcyclopropenone (DPC). The sequence was obtained from a woman between 35 and 50 years old with alopecia areata. Some clones in this sample may be carry-over from other donors' samples.

The CDR3 protein: CASSIIQRMPYF. The nucleotide sequence is given as TGTGCCAGCAGCATCATCCAGCGGATGCCGTACTTC. The sequence is built from TRBV21-1 and TRBJ2-7; the tabulated D call, TRBD2, remains unverified against the DNA. TRBV21-1 corresponds to a pseudogene. The cysteine opens and the phenylalanine closes a CDR3 of 12 amino acids. Only CDR3 DNA is held: 36 bases, read in frame from base 1.